Below, 23 T cell receptor beta chains from the same sample are listed, as sequenced in a study. MiXCR, applied by TCRdb to the 5' RACE reads, yields one record per CDR3 protein. The sample carries some 40,000 distinct CDR3 sequences, 29% recorded once. Sequencing input: memory CD4+ T cells sorted from a lymph node. The sample's subset: memory CD4+ T cells, CD4+CD45RO+CD25-. The origin of the receptors is a female donor with breast cancer.

This clonotype was counted only a few times. The V and J genes are TRBV12-3 or TRBV12-4 and TRBJ2-1; 12 bases are a match to TRBD2. The CDR3 is 15 amino acids. V shed 5 bases and J 5 bases; nucleotides not matched to a gene: 4. Written as DNA, the CDR3 is TGTGCCAGCAGTACCCGGACTAGCGGGAACAATGAGCAGTTCTTC. It translates to CASSTRTSGNNEQFF.

The chain combines TRBV28 with TRBJ1-2, with a possible D match to TRBD1 (5 bases). From germline, CDR1 is MDHEN and CDR2 SYDVKM. V was cut by 6 bases and J by 3 bases, with 14 bases left in between. The CDR3 loop spans 14 amino acids. This chain's CDR3 is CASRVLGGYYGYTF. The CDR3 DNA reads as TGTGCCAGCAGGGTCCTGGGGGGTTACTATGGCTACACCTTC.

This clonotype was picked up a small number of times. The chain has TRBV12-3 or TRBV12-4 and TRBJ1-1; D remains ambiguous. The CDR3 is made up of 13 amino acids. V dropped 5 bases and J dropped 0 bases, with 7 bases sitting between them. In nucleotides, the CDR3 is TGTGCCAGCAGTCAACAGCTGAACACTGAAGCTTTCTTT. Translation gives CASSQQLNTEAFF.

The rearrangement links TRBV11-2 to TRBJ2-1, with 9 nucleotides matching TRBD1. The CDR3 is made up of 15 amino acids. V shed 4 bases and J 2 bases; nucleotides not matched to a gene: 3. Per the germline V gene, CDR1 is SGHAT and CDR2 is FQNNGV. The CDR3 sequence: CASSSTGGPYNEQFF. The CDR3 DNA reads TGTGCCAGCAGCTCGACAGGGGGACCCTACAATGAGCAGTTCTTC.

The J gene is TRBJ1-2, the V gene TRBV5-1; D is ambiguous. The CDR3 covers 13 residues. Germline V gene lookup returns CDR1 SGHRS and CDR2 YFSETQ. V was clipped by 0 bases and J by 3 bases, with 6 bases between them. The CDR3 spells CASSLGDYYGYTF. The CDR3 DNA sequence: TGCGCCAGCAGCTTGGGAGACTACTATGGCTACACCTTC.

This clonotype was observed a few times. The V call is TRBV28, the J call TRBJ2-1; no firm D call. Germline CDR1 reads MDHEN; CDR2 reads SYDVKM. The CDR3 covers 13 residues. The V end lost 8 bases, the J end lost 10 bases, and 18 bases lay between the germline ends. CDR3 region: CASVVPSVGEQFF. CDR3 coding DNA: TGTGCCAGCGTTGTTCCTTCCGTCGGGGAGCAGTTCTTC.

The chain is built from TRBV20-1 and TRBJ2-3; perhaps TRBD1 as D (7 bases). This CDR3 has 15 residues. The germline CDR1 and CDR2 sequences are DFQATT and SNEGSKA (reference sequence). V was cut by 6 bases and J by 8 bases, with 24 bases left in between. This CDR3 reads CSARSGAQGGGTQYF. The DNA for the CDR3 is TGCAGTGCGCGTTCCGGGGCCCAGGGGGGAGGTACGCAGTATTTT.

This rearrangement joins TRBV20-1 to TRBJ2-1, with D possibly being TRBD1 or TRBD2 (7 bases each). CDR1 DFQATT and CDR2 SNEGSKA come from the germline V gene (reference sequence). Trimming shortened V by 1 base and J by 4 bases, and 11 bases separated the two germline ends. The CDR3 runs to 14 residues. CDR3 DNA sequence: TGCAGTGCTAGAGCAGGGGGAGGGTACAATGAGCAGTTCTTC. Translating it yields CSARAGGGYNEQFF.

This chain connects TRBV5-6 to TRBJ2-2; a weak D match, TRBD1 (5 bases). The CDR3 is 15 residues long. The germline V gene encodes CDR1 SGHDT and CDR2 YYEEEE. V gave up 6 bases and J gave up 5 bases, with 17 bases separating them. DNA of the CDR3: TGTGCCAGCACCACTACCCAGGGCGGAACCGGGGAGCTGTTTTTT. The encoded protein is CASTTTQGGTGELFF.

The chain employs TRBV27 and TRBJ2-3; 8 bases agree with TRBD1. The germline CDR1 and CDR2 sequences are MNHEY and SMNVEV (reference sequence). Trimming took 7 bases from V and 5 from J; bases not matched to a gene: 8. The CDR3 contains 14 residues. CDR3 region: CASTLQGAEDTQYF. CDR3 coding DNA: TGTGCCAGCACCCTCCAGGGGGCTGAAGATACGCAGTATTTT.

V usage is TRBV5-5 and J usage is TRBJ2-3, with TRBD1 matching over 7 bases. After removal of 0 bases from V and 3 bases from J, the junction contained 7 bases not matched to a gene. The CDR3 has 16 residues. Germline lookup yields CDR1 SGHKS and CDR2 YYEKEE (reference sequence). The CDR3 DNA reads as TGTGCCAGCAGCTTGGGGGCAGGGGGTGATACAGATACGCAGTATTTT. Protein sequence: CASSLGAGGDTDTQYF.

The V gene is TRBV7-2, the J gene TRBJ2-7; D uncertain. V was pared by 11 bases and J by 0 bases, with 14 bases between. Germline loops: CDR1 SGHTA, CDR2 FQGNSA. This CDR3 has 13 residues. For the CDR3, the DNA is TGTGCCTCGACTTCGGGCTCCTCCTACGAGCAGTACTTC. Its translation is CASTSGSSYEQYF.

Details on this clonotype: The germline gene is not matched at one end of the junction; a read error may be the cause. This sequence joins TRBV5-6 and TRBJ2-5, with 10 bases lining up with TRBD1. The CDR3 loop spans 15 amino acids. The germline V gene encodes CDR1 SGHDT and CDR2 YYEEEE. DNA for the CDR3: TGTGCCAGCGGCTTTACCGGGACAGGGGACGAGACCCAGTACTTC. Translation: CASGFTGTGDETQYF.

The chain recombines TRBV11-2 with TRBJ2-2, with D unclear. V was shortened by 0 bases and J by 5 bases, with 4 bases between the two germline ends. CDR1 SGHAT and CDR2 FQNNGV come from the germline V gene. The CDR3 totals 13 residues. The CDR3 bases are TGTGCCAGCAGCTTAGATGGGACCGGGGAGCTGTTTTTT. Protein product: CASSLDGTGELFF.

In this sample, this clonotype turned up a few times. The chain has TRBV27 and TRBJ1-4; D remains unclear. V lost 6 bases to trimming and J lost 8 bases, with 10 bases between them. Looked up from germline, CDR1 is MNHEY and CDR2 is SMNVEV (reference sequence). CDR3 length equals 12 residues. The CDR3 coding sequence is TGTGCCAGCAGCAACCTAGGGGAAAAACTGTTTTTT. This gives the protein CASSNLGEKLFF.

The rearrangement uses TRBV10-3 and TRBJ1-4; a possible D gene is TRBD1 (6 bases). Trimming took 4 bases from V and 4 from J, leaving 10 bases between them. The CDR3 loop spans 14 amino acids. The germline V gene has CDR1 ENHRY and CDR2 SYGVKD. The CDR3 DNA follows: TGTGCCATCAGTGTGACAGGCTTTAATGAAAAACTGTTTTTT. It codes for CAISVTGFNEKLFF.

This clonotype was picked up a small number of times. The chain couples TRBV20-1 to TRBJ1-6; tentative D call: TRBD1 (6 bases). V lost 3 bases, J lost 8 bases, and 17 bases lay in between. The CDR3 totals 15 residues. Germline values: CDR1 DFQATT, CDR2 SNEGSKA (reference sequence). The CDR3 sequence is CSAREVRDNYSPLHF. The DNA for the CDR3 is TGCAGTGCTAGGGAAGTCCGGGACAACTATTCACCCCTCCACTTT.

This rearrangement joins TRBV5-1 to TRBJ2-5; 13 bases align to TRBD2. After removal of 6 bases from V and 5 bases from J, the junction contained 10 bases not matched to a gene. Germline V gene data show CDR1 as SGHRS and CDR2 as YFSETQ. The CDR3 length is 16 residues. CDR3 amino acids: CASTAGTSGVGETQYF. CDR3 DNA: TGCGCCAGCACCGCCGGGACTAGCGGGGTTGGGGAGACCCAGTACTTC.

The chain couples TRBV5-6 to TRBJ2-7; no clear D gene. There are 16 residues in the CDR3. CDR1 and CDR2 from the germline V gene are SGHDT and YYEEEE. Trimming removed 0 bases from V and 2 bases from J, with 15 bases in between. The CDR3 loop reads CASSLEGLTITYEQYF. The CDR3 coding sequence is TGTGCCAGCAGCTTGGAAGGTCTTACGATAACCTACGAGCAGTACTTC.

The chain combines TRBV7-3 with TRBJ2-6; D unclear. Trimming shortened V by 2 bases and J by 2 bases, and 7 bases separated the two germline ends. The CDR3 is 15 amino acids. The germline gives CDR1 SGHTA, CDR2 FQGTGA. CDR3 sequence (DNA): TGTGCCAGCAGCTTAGACCGGGCTGGGGCCAACGTCCTGACTTTC. Amino acid sequence: CASSLDRAGANVLTF.

This clonotype was counted between two and nine times. This chain uses TRBV27 with TRBJ2-3; D call uncertain. From germline, CDR1 is MNHEY and CDR2 SMNVEV (reference sequence). There are 15 residues in the CDR3. The V gene lost 2 bases and the J gene lost 0 bases, with 9 bases spanning the gap. The CDR3 nucleotides read TGTGCCAGCAGTTTAGGGCTTACTAGCACAGATACGCAGTATTTT. Protein sequence: CASSLGLTSTDTQYF.

The chain has TRBV20-1 and TRBJ2-5; D tentatively fits TRBD1 or TRBD2 (6 bases each). Between the trimmed V and J ends, which lost 3 bases and 5 bases, there was a span of 10 bases. This CDR3 region has 12 residues. Germline values: CDR1 DFQATT, CDR2 SNEGSKA (reference sequence). The CDR3 nucleotides are TGCAGTGCTAGCGGGGGCTATGAGACCCAGTACTTC. Translated: CSASGGYETQYF.

This clonotype showed up just a few times. The CDR3 DNA sequence: TGTGCCAGCAGCGTGTTGACTAGCGGGGTCAATGAGCAGTTCTTC. Protein product: CASSVLTSGVNEQFF. This chain links TRBV9 with TRBJ2-1, with 11 bases matching TRBD2. From germline, CDR1 is SGDLS and CDR2 YYNGEE. Losses at the gene ends were 2 bases for V and 6 bases for J; bases not matched to a gene: 4. The CDR3 is 15 residues long.